One and the same sample provided the 30 T cell receptor beta chains below, sequenced in a study of beta chain features in type 1 diabetes. Every isolated RNA sample was fully reverse transcribed, so sequencing captured expressed TCRB transcripts. Profiling relied on immunoSEQ multiplex PCR, and the TCRdb table lists in-frame clones only, not all of them. The profile shows about 410,000 clones, approximately 15% of them singletons. The sequencing input was naive CD4+ T cells from blood. The receptors here all came from a man aged 25 to 45 in good health.

This rearrangement joins TRBV30 to TRBJ2-1; TRBD2 aligns across 13 bases. V shed 1 base and J 0 bases; nucleotides not matched to a gene: 0. The CDR3 covers 16 residues. The germline gives CDR1 GTSNPN, CDR2 SVGIG (reference sequence). CDR3 sequence: CAWSGLAGGSYNEQFF. Written as DNA, the CDR3 is TGTGCCTGGAGTGGACTAGCGGGAGGCTCCTACAATGAGCAGTTCTTC.

The rearrangement uses TRBV29-1 and TRBJ1-5; the D gene is possibly TRBD1 (5 bases). Germline V gives CDR1 SQVTM, CDR2 ANQGSEA. This CDR3 contains 14 residues. The V and J ends lost 4 bases and 1 base respectively, with 11 bases between them. CDR3 sequence reads: CSVGSGLSNQPQHF. The DNA of the CDR3 is TGCAGCGTTGGGTCAGGGTTGAGCAATCAGCCCCAGCATTTT.

This chain uses TRBV4-1 with TRBJ2-1; 12 bases line up with TRBD2. Germline CDR1 reads MGHRA; CDR2 reads YSYEKL. The CDR3 extends over 17 amino acids. Unmatched junction bases numbered 12, after V lost 3 bases and J lost 9 bases. CDR3 DNA: TGCGCCAGCAGCCACAATCCGGGACTAGCGGGTTATGGTGAGCAGTTCTTC. Translation gives CASSHNPGLAGYGEQFF.

This clone showed up many times. The chain recombines TRBV30 with TRBJ2-1; 11 bases fit TRBD2. Trimming removed 3 bases from V and 5 bases from J; junction bases left unmatched: 9. Per the germline V gene, CDR1 is GTSNPN and CDR2 is SVGIG (reference sequence). This CDR3 has 16 amino acids. DNA of the CDR3: TGTGCCTGGAGGGACCTAGCGGGAGGAGTCAACAATGAGCAGTTCTTC. It yields the protein CAWRDLAGGVNNEQFF.

The chain links TRBV9 to TRBJ2-7; no reliable D call. V was pared by 3 bases and J by 4 bases, with 2 bases between. The V gene's germline CDR1 is SGDLS and CDR2 YYNGEE. This CDR3 comprises 10 residues. The CDR3 DNA sequence: TGTGCCAGCAGCGATTACGAGCAGTACGTC. Translation gives CASSDYEQYV.

This clone was counted between two and nine times. The chain couples TRBV4-1 to TRBJ2-4, with D hard to call. The CDR3 sequence is 15 residues long. Trimming cost V 4 bases and J 0 bases, with 10 bases left between them. CDR1 is MGHRA and CDR2 is YSYEKL in the germline V gene. The CDR3 is CASSLLHLAKNIQYF. CDR3 coding DNA: TGCGCCAGCAGCCTCCTCCACTTAGCCAAAAACATTCAGTACTTC.

The gene calls are TRBV4-3 and TRBJ1-3, with D maybe TRBD1 (5 bases). The germline V gene encodes CDR1 LGHNA and CDR2 YSLEER. V lost 0 bases, J lost 3 bases, and 12 bases lay in between. The CDR3 runs 16 residues. The CDR3 nucleotides read TGCGCCAGCAGCCAAGATCACCCAGGGAATGGAAACACCATATATTTT. Translation: CASSQDHPGNGNTIYF.

This clone turned up a few times. V usage is TRBV19 and J usage is TRBJ1-5; 9 positions agree with TRBD1. Per the germline V gene, CDR1 is LNHDA and CDR2 is SQIVND (reference sequence). This CDR3 is built from 17 residues. The junction had 14 bases not matched to a gene; V was cut back by 5 bases and J by 6 bases. CDR3 amino acids: CASSGTLGQGLSQPQHF. DNA for the CDR3: TGTGCCAGTAGTGGAACCTTGGGACAGGGTTTATCTCAGCCCCAGCATTTT.

This clone was recorded a few times. The chain joins TRBV5-4 to TRBJ2-1; 8 nucleotides align to TRBD1. J gave up 3 bases and V 4 bases, and 6 bases lay outside the gene matches. Germline V gene sequence: CDR1 SGHNT, CDR2 YYREEE (reference sequence). The CDR3 totals 15 residues. CDR3 loop: CASSPGTGGYNEQFF. For the CDR3, the DNA is TGTGCCAGCAGCCCCGGCACAGGGGGCTACAATGAGCAGTTCTTC. Combining the CDR3 with reference TRBV5-4 and TRBJ2-1 gives the whole variable domain ETGVTQSPTHLIKTRGQQVTLRCSSQSGHNTVSWYQQALGQGPQFIFQYYREEENGRGNFPPRFSGLQFPNYSSELNVNALELDDSALYLCASSPGTGGYNEQFFGPGTRLTVL.

As to this clone: The identical CDR3 is also encoded by other nucleotide sequences in the sample. The chain combines TRBV9 with TRBJ2-2; D gene uncertain. Deletions cut 0 bases from V and 4 bases from J, with 7 bases between. This CDR3 is 14 amino acids long. Germline CDR1 reads SGDLS; CDR2 reads YYNGEE. DNA of the CDR3: TGTGCCAGCAGCGTAGGGGGTAGCACCGGGGAGCTGTTTTTT. Translating gives CASSVGGSTGELFF.

The chain carries TRBV9 and TRBJ2-2; TRBD2 might be the D (6 bases). Germline V lookup: CDR1 SGDLS, CDR2 YYNGEE. Trimming removed 0 bases at V and 0 bases at J, with 9 bases between. The CDR3 sequence is 16 residues long. CDR3 sequence (DNA): TGTGCCAGCAGCGTAGTTCGGACTACGAACACCGGGGAGCTGTTTTTT. It translates to CASSVVRTTNTGELFF. The whole variable domain, filled in from reference TRBV9 and TRBJ2-2, reads DSGVTQTPKHLITATGQRVTLRCSPRSGDLSVYWYQQSLDQGLQFLIQYYNGEERAKGNILERFSAQQFPDLHSELNLSSLELGDSALYFCASSVVRTTNTGELFFGEGSRLTVL.

J is TRBJ2-3 and V is TRBV5-4; 7 bases are a match to TRBD2. This CDR3 comprises 16 residues. Per the germline V gene, CDR1 is SGHNT and CDR2 is YYREEE (reference sequence). Trimming at V came to 1 base and at J to 8 bases, leaving 13 bases not matched to a gene. CDR3 loop: CASSLLMSGTGITQYF. The CDR3 DNA is TGTGCCAGCAGCTTGTTGATGAGCGGGACCGGGATTACGCAGTATTTT.

The chain has TRBV4-3 and TRBJ2-5; tentative D call: TRBD2 (6 bases). The CDR3 is 13 amino acids. Germline V gene lookup returns CDR1 LGHNA and CDR2 YSLEER. V was cut by 4 bases and J by 7 bases, with 13 bases left in between. CDR3 in amino acids: CASSPPGGRTQYF. As DNA, the CDR3 is TGCGCCAGCAGCCCCCCCGGAGGGCGGACCCAGTACTTC.

This clone was recorded a few times. J is TRBJ2-4 and V is TRBV30, with D possibly matching TRBD2 (6 bases). Germline loops: CDR1 GTSNPN, CDR2 SVGIG (reference sequence). Between the trimmed V and J ends, which lost 3 bases and 2 bases, there was a span of 11 bases. This CDR3 comprises 14 residues. The CDR3: CAWSGGTSKNIQYF. The CDR3 nucleotides are TGTGCCTGGAGCGGCGGGACCTCCAAAAACATTCAGTACTTC.

This clone was recorded a few times. The chain is built from TRBV29-1 and TRBJ1-2; TRBD1 matches at 7 bases. Per the germline V gene, CDR1 is SQVTM and CDR2 is ANQGSEA. V dropped 4 bases and J dropped 6; count of bases not matched to a gene: 5. The CDR3 is 12 residues long. The CDR3 nucleotides read TGCAGCGTTGGGATGACAGGGAATGGCTACACCTTC. This gives the protein CSVGMTGNGYTF.

The V gene is TRBV7-9, the J gene TRBJ1-6, with D possibly TRBD1 on 5 matching bases. Germline lookup yields CDR1 SEHNR and CDR2 FQNEAQ (reference sequence). Trimming took off 0 bases at V and 12 bases at J, with 18 bases between the two ends. CDR3 length: 16 residues. The CDR3 protein is CASSLAPGRVNIPLHF. The CDR3 coding sequence is TGTGCCAGCAGCTTAGCGCCGGGCAGGGTCAATATACCCCTCCACTTT.

The chain uses TRBV9 and TRBJ2-1; D is undetermined. V was trimmed by 0 bases and J by 1 base, leaving 8 bases between them. Germline CDR1 is SGDLS and CDR2 is YYNGEE. CDR3 length: 15 residues. DNA for the CDR3: TGTGCCAGCAGCGTAGAAGCACTTTCCTACAATGAGCAGTTCTTC. Its translation is CASSVEALSYNEQFF.

This chain uses TRBV25-1 with TRBJ1-4, with TRBD1 as a possible D gene (5 bases). In germline, CDR1 is MGHDK, CDR2 SYGVNS. Between the trimmed V and J ends, which lost 2 bases and 7 bases, there was a span of 14 bases. There are 15 residues in the CDR3. CDR3 protein: CASSEGGGLGEKLFF. DNA of the CDR3: TGTGCCAGCAGTGAAGGGGGAGGGTTAGGTGAAAAACTGTTTTTT.

The genes are TRBV9 and TRBJ1-1; D unclear. Germline V gene sequence: CDR1 SGDLS, CDR2 YYNGEE. CDR3 size: 14 residues. The V end lost 3 bases, the J end lost 0 bases, and 9 bases lay between the germline ends. The CDR3 region is CASSAGILNTEAFF. The CDR3 DNA is TGTGCCAGCAGCGCGGGGATTTTGAACACTGAAGCTTTCTTT.

The genes are TRBV29-1 and TRBJ2-2; unclear D gene. The germline V gene has CDR1 SQVTM and CDR2 ANQGSEA. This CDR3 has 11 amino acids. Trimming cost V 7 bases and J 5 bases, with 8 bases left between them. The CDR3 region is CSAARTGELFF. DNA of the CDR3: TGCAGCGCAGCAAGGACCGGGGAGCTGTTTTTT.

This chain links TRBV5-1 with TRBJ2-3, with D maybe TRBD2 (6 bases). V shed 1 base and J shed 0 bases, with 15 bases lying between them. Per germline, CDR1 SGHRS and CDR2 YFSETQ. The CDR3 contains 17 residues. CDR3 sequence: CASSLPAGTGSTDTQYF. The CDR3 DNA reads TGCGCCAGCAGCTTGCCTGCCGGGACTGGAAGCACAGATACGCAGTATTTT.

V and J are TRBV2 and TRBJ2-7; D unclear. Trimming shortened V by 4 bases and J by 3 bases, and 10 bases separated the two germline ends. The germline gives CDR1 SNHLY, CDR2 FYNNEI. The CDR3 has 13 residues. CDR3 bases: TGTGCCAGCAGTGTTTCAGTAAACTACGAGCAGTACGTC. Translation gives CASSVSVNYEQYV.

This clone was recorded a few times. The genes are TRBV9 and TRBJ2-1; unclear D gene. CDR3 length equals 13 residues. Between the trimmed V and J ends, which lost 3 bases and 6 bases, there was a span of 10 bases. Germline CDR1 is SGDLS and CDR2 is YYNGEE. CDR3 bases: TGTGCCAGCAGCGGGCACGGACCCAATGAGCAGTTCTTC. It translates to CASSGHGPNEQFF.

The CDR3 is CASSLGPKDYEQYV. The CDR3 DNA reads TGTGCCAGCAGCTTAGGGCCGAAGGACTACGAGCAGTACGTC. The chain recombines TRBV7-2 with TRBJ2-7; no reliable D call. CDR3 size: 14 residues. The V end lost 1 base, the J end lost 3 bases, and 10 bases lay between the germline ends. From germline, CDR1 is SGHTA and CDR2 FQGNSA.

This clone showed up just a few times. The chain is built from TRBV6-1 and TRBJ1-1; D call uncertain. Germline V gene data show CDR1 as MNHNS and CDR2 as SASEGT. The CDR3 runs 13 residues. The V end lost 2 bases, the J end lost 6 bases, and 10 bases lay between the germline ends. CDR3 DNA: TGTGCCAGCAGTGAAACGGGAAGCGCTGAAGCTTTCTTT. It codes for CASSETGSAEAFF.

This clone was recorded a few times. The chain combines TRBV27 with TRBJ1-5; D possibly corresponds to TRBD1 (6 bases). The CDR3 is made up of 15 amino acids. The ends were cut back, 10 bases at V and 4 bases at J, with 20 bases in the middle. Germline values: CDR1 MNHEY, CDR2 SMNVEV (reference sequence). In nucleotides, the CDR3 is TGTGCCACCAGGGGATTCGGGGTTGTGAATCAGCCCCAGCATTTT. It codes for CATRGFGVVNQPQHF.

The chain has TRBV7-2 and TRBJ2-1, with TRBD2 as a possible D gene (5 bases). The germline V gene encodes CDR1 SGHTA and CDR2 FQGNSA. With 5 bases removed from V and 4 bases from J, the gap between germline ends came to 18 bases. There are 16 residues in the CDR3. Here the CDR3 DNA reads TGTGCCAGCAGCCTAAGGGCTGCCGGGATTTACAATGAGCAGTTCTTC. Its translation is CASSLRAAGIYNEQFF.

This clone was found many times. The rearrangement links TRBV29-1 to TRBJ2-1, with a weak D call TRBD2 (5 bases). This CDR3 spans 14 amino acids. Germline V gene data show CDR1 as SQVTM and CDR2 as ANQGSEA. Trimming removed 6 bases from V and 9 bases from J, with 21 bases in between. CDR3: CSVGLVVTVGEQFF. CDR3 in DNA: TGCAGCGTCGGACTCGTCGTTACGGTGGGTGAGCAGTTCTTC.

In this sample, this clone turned up a few times. V is TRBV7-9 and J is TRBJ2-5; 7 bases line up with TRBD2. The V gene end was trimmed by 4 bases and the J gene end by 9 bases; junction bases not matched to a gene: 11. The CDR3 is 14 residues long. In germline, CDR1 is SEHNR, CDR2 FQNEAQ (reference sequence). The CDR3 DNA reads as TGTGCCAGCAGCTCCCTAGCGGCGGGCAGGCCCCAGTACTTC. Translating gives CASSSLAAGRPQYF.

The chain has TRBV5-1 and TRBJ2-5; D remains unclear. Deletions cut 2 bases from V and 3 bases from J, with 5 bases between. The germline V gene encodes CDR1 SGHRS and CDR2 YFSETQ. The length of the CDR3 is 12 residues. The CDR3 DNA reads as TGCGCCAGCAGCTTTAAGGAAGAGACCCAGTACTTC. This encodes CASSFKEETQYF.